These 27 T cell receptor beta chains came from one sample sequenced in a study of cytomegalovirus exposure and HLA in healthy donors. It was with 60 Vbeta and 13 Jbeta primers that the PCR ran. Measured with immunoSEQ multiplex PCR; TCRdb has only the in-frame clones, and not every one. Of about 59,000 clones in the sample, roughly 77% were seen once. Sequencing was carried out using PBMCs. The receptors originated from a man younger than 45 in good health and CMV-seropositive.

V gene TRBV7-8 combines with J gene TRBJ1-6; D might be TRBD1 (6 bases). V was cut by 6 bases and J by 7 bases, with 10 bases left in between. The CDR3 has 13 residues. Germline assignment: CDR1 SGHVS and CDR2 FQNEAQ. The CDR3 nucleotides are TGTGCCAGCAGGCGAACAGGGAATTCACCCCTCCACTTT. This sequence encodes CASRRTGNSPLHF.

V is TRBV5-1 and J is TRBJ2-1, with D unresolved. The CDR3 is made up of 14 amino acids. Germline CDR1 reads SGHRS; CDR2 reads YFSETQ. Between the trimmed V and J ends, which lost 1 base and 1 base, there was a span of 6 bases. As DNA, the CDR3 is TGCGCCAGCAGCTTGCCCGCGTCCTACAATGAGCAGTTCTTC. Translation: CASSLPASYNEQFF.

The genes are TRBV5-4 and TRBJ1-1; D possibly corresponds to TRBD1 (6 bases). CDR1 and CDR2 (germline): SGHNT, YYREEE (reference sequence). The CDR3 is 14 amino acids. Between the trimmed V and J ends, which lost 5 bases and 7 bases, there was a span of 18 bases. The CDR3 protein is CASRPSAGEGEAFF. The CDR3 bases are TGTGCCAGCAGGCCCTCGGCAGGGGAAGGTGAAGCTTTCTTT.

To note about this clone: The junction shows a germline mismatch at one end, possibly a read error. The genes are TRBV4-2 and TRBJ2-5, with 10 bases aligning to TRBD2. Looked up from germline, CDR1 is LGHNA and CDR2 is YNFKEQ. The CDR3 length is 16 residues. The CDR3 nucleotides read TGTGCCAGCAGCCCCTTAAGTAGCGGGGGGCAAGAGACCCCGTACTTC. It specifies CASSPLSSGGQETPYF.

The chain recombines TRBV15 with TRBJ2-1; TRBD1 is a possible D gene (6 bases). Germline V gene sequence: CDR1 LNHNV, CDR2 YYDKDF (reference sequence). This CDR3 comprises 13 residues. The V end was cut by 3 bases, the J end by 8 bases, with 11 bases between. Here the CDR3 reads CATSRQYRDEQFF. CDR3 in DNA: TGTGCCACCAGCAGGCAATACAGGGATGAGCAGTTCTTC.

The rearrangement links TRBV6-8 to TRBJ2-5, with D perhaps TRBD1 (5 bases). This CDR3 contains 14 residues. The ends were cut back, 8 bases at V and 5 bases at J, with 18 bases in the middle. CDR1 and CDR2 (germline): MNHGY, SAAAGT. The DNA of the CDR3 is TGTGCCAGCCTGGGGCAGACCCCTCCTGAGACCCAGTACTTC. Its translation: CASLGQTPPETQYF.

The chain is built from TRBV29-1 and TRBJ1-3, with a tentative D call TRBD1 (6 bases). CDR1 SQVTM and CDR2 ANQGSEA come from the germline V gene. There are 13 residues in the CDR3. The V end was cut by 6 bases, the J end by 4 bases, with 13 bases between. Here the CDR3 reads CSVQTGPGNTIYF. The CDR3 nucleotides read TGCAGCGTCCAGACAGGACCGGGAAACACCATATATTTT. The whole variable domain, remainder taken from reference TRBV29-1 and TRBJ1-3, is SAVISQKPSRDICQRGTSLTIQCQVDSQVTMMFWYRQQPGQSLTLIATANQGSEATYESGFVIDKFPISRPNLTFSTLTVSNMSPEDSSIYLCSVQTGPGNTIYFGEGSWLTVV.

The chain uses TRBV6-5 and TRBJ1-5; D ambiguous. The CDR3 is 13 amino acids. Germline V gives CDR1 MNHEY, CDR2 SVGAGI. The germline V and J ends were trimmed by 6 bases and 0 bases, with 6 bases remaining between them. This CDR3 reads CASRPYSNQPQHF. In nucleotides, the CDR3 is TGTGCCAGCAGGCCCTATAGCAATCAGCCCCAGCATTTT.

This clone was seen only once. V is TRBV6-5 and J is TRBJ2-7; TRBD1 agrees at 10 bases. This CDR3 region has 14 residues. CDR1 is MNHEY and CDR2 is SVGAGI in the germline V gene. With V trimmed by 5 bases and J by 3 bases, 4 bases remained unmatched. Here the CDR3 reads CASSTGQGGYEQYF. DNA for the CDR3: TGTGCCAGCAGTACCGGACAGGGGGGCTACGAGCAGTACTTC.

The V call is TRBV7-2, the J call TRBJ2-4; D gene ambiguous. The CDR3 loop spans 12 amino acids. The V gene's germline CDR1 is SGHTA and CDR2 FQGNSA. V lost 3 bases to trimming and J lost 7 bases, with 7 bases between them. The CDR3 region is CASSLFPNIQYF. In DNA, the CDR3 is TGTGCCAGCAGCTTGTTCCCTAACATTCAGTACTTC.

The rearrangement links TRBV2 to TRBJ2-2; 8 bases match TRBD2. The junction had 4 bases not matched to a gene; V was cut back by 6 bases and J by 4 bases. CDR3 size: 14 residues. The germline V gene encodes CDR1 SNHLY and CDR2 FYNNEI. In DNA form, the CDR3 reads TGTGCCAGCAGGAGCGGGGGACGCACCGGGGAGCTGTTTTTT. The encoded protein is CASRSGGRTGELFF.

The chain joins TRBV28 to TRBJ1-1; a weak D match, TRBD1 (5 bases). The CDR3 totals 15 residues. V lost 11 bases and J lost 6, with 25 bases in between. Germline V gene data show CDR1 as MDHEN and CDR2 as SYDVKM. CDR3 bases: TGTGCCGTATCCCTGGTGGGGCCGGCTGTGCCTGAAGCTTTCTTT. Amino acid sequence: CAVSLVGPAVPEAFF.

The chain is built from TRBV7-9 and TRBJ2-5, with 8 nucleotides matching TRBD2. Germline V gene sequence: CDR1 SEHNR, CDR2 FQNEAQ (reference sequence). The CDR3 has 18 residues. Trimming removed 4 bases from V and 0 bases from J; junction bases left unmatched: 13. In DNA, the CDR3 is TGTGCCAGCAGCTGGGTCACTAGCGGACCTTTGTACCAAGAGACCCAGTACTTC. Amino acid sequence: CASSWVTSGPLYQETQYF.

The chain has TRBV18 and TRBJ1-1, with unresolved D. This CDR3 spans 17 amino acids. From germline, CDR1 is KGHSH and CDR2 LQKENI. Trimming took 0 bases from V and 7 from J, leaving 21 bases between them. CDR3 DNA: TGTGCCAGCTCACCACCTGGGTCTCGGCGCGGCACCTTTGAAGCTTTCTTT. The encoded protein is CASSPPGSRRGTFEAFF.

This sequence joins TRBV2 and TRBJ2-5, with 9 bases matching TRBD2. The V gene end was trimmed by 1 base and the J gene end by 2 bases; junction bases not matched to a gene: 5. The V gene's germline CDR1 is SNHLY and CDR2 FYNNEI. The CDR3 spans 16 residues. DNA for the CDR3: TGTGCCAGCAGTGAAGGGCTAGCGGGGACTCAAGAGACCCAGTACTTC. Protein sequence: CASSEGLAGTQETQYF.

CDR3 protein: CASSEKGLAGGELFF. The DNA for the CDR3 is TGTGCCAGCAGTGAAAAGGGACTAGCGGGGGGGGAGCTGTTTTTT. The chain couples TRBV6-1 to TRBJ2-2, with 13 bases identical to TRBD2. The V gene's germline CDR1 is MNHNS and CDR2 SASEGT. The V gene end was trimmed by 2 bases and the J gene end by 8 bases; junction bases not matched to a gene: 2. The CDR3 runs to 15 residues.

This clone was detected only once. The chain links TRBV27 to TRBJ1-5; D gene uncertain. Germline CDR1 is MNHEY and CDR2 is SMNVEV (reference sequence). The CDR3 has 16 residues. Trimming took 8 bases from V and 0 from J, leaving 17 bases between them. CDR3 sequence reads: CASSLTGRASNQPQHF. CDR3 bases: TGTGCCAGCTCACTAACGGGGAGGGCTAGCAATCAGCCCCAGCATTTT.

The CDR3 spells CASSLTASGGYTF. The CDR3 DNA reads as TGTGCCAGCAGCTTAACAGCTTCGGGTGGCTACACCTTC. This chain connects TRBV7-3 to TRBJ1-2; D ambiguous. The CDR3 sequence is 13 residues long. The V gene lost 0 bases and the J gene lost 7 bases, with 9 bases spanning the gap. Germline assignment: CDR1 SGHTA and CDR2 FQGTGA.

This clone occurred a few times. Other DNA sequences from this sample encode an identical CDR3 as well. The CDR3 loop is CASSGRLAGGLEQFF. CDR3 coding DNA: TGTGCCAGCAGTGGCCGACTAGCGGGGGGGCTTGAGCAGTTCTTC. This chain joins TRBV6-1 and TRBJ2-1; TRBD2 aligns across 14 bases. V trimming: 4 bases; J trimming: 9 bases; junction bases outside the gene matches: 5. Germline assignment: CDR1 MNHNS and CDR2 SASEGT. The CDR3 covers 15 residues.

The rearrangement uses TRBV6-6 and TRBJ2-7; 7 nucleotides agree with TRBD2. The V and J ends lost 6 bases and 1 base, in that order; junction bases with no gene match: 9. Germline-derived CDR1 and CDR2 are MNHNY and SVGAGI (reference sequence). The CDR3 sequence is 15 residues long. The CDR3 reads CASSILRGTSYEQYF. The CDR3 DNA reads as TGTGCCAGCAGCATCCTGCGGGGGACTTCCTACGAGCAGTACTTC.

The chain combines TRBV25-1 with TRBJ1-2; 10 nucleotides agree with TRBD1. V lost 8 bases, J lost 8 bases, and 20 bases stayed unmatched. The germline V gene encodes CDR1 MGHDK and CDR2 SYGVNS. This CDR3 is 17 amino acids long. This CDR3 reads CASQRQLGQGTGDGYTF. The CDR3 nucleotides read TGTGCCAGCCAGCGCCAACTCGGACAGGGGACAGGGGACGGCTACACCTTC.

The V call is TRBV30, the J call TRBJ2-2; D might be TRBD1 (6 bases). Germline V CDR1 and CDR2: GTSNPN, SVGIG (reference sequence). Trimming cost V 3 bases and J 6 bases, with 26 bases left between them. This CDR3 has 18 amino acids. CDR3 amino acids: CAWSDNRDNFWSPGELFF. CDR3 DNA: TGTGCCTGGAGCGACAACCGGGACAACTTTTGGAGTCCCGGGGAGCTGTTTTTT.

Only a few counts were recorded for this clone. The chain is built from TRBV7-2 and TRBJ1-2; no reliable D call. Germline V CDR1 and CDR2: SGHTA, FQGNSA. The V and J ends lost 0 bases and 6 bases respectively, with 14 bases between them. CDR3 length: 15 amino acids. The CDR3 DNA sequence: TGTGCCAGCAGCTTAGCCGGGCGGGCCCGGGATGGCTACACCTTC. The encoded protein is CASSLAGRARDGYTF.

This chain links TRBV6-5 with TRBJ1-1; 9 nucleotides align to TRBD1. The V gene end was trimmed by 5 bases and the J gene end by 6 bases; junction bases not matched to a gene: 4. CDR3 length: 13 residues. The germline CDR1 and CDR2 sequences are MNHEY and SVGAGI. CDR3 coding DNA: TGTGCCAGCAGTAGACAGGGGGGAGCTGAAGCTTTCTTT. Protein: CASSRQGGAEAFF.

The chain employs TRBV7-2 and TRBJ1-6; 9 nucleotides agree with TRBD1. Germline-derived CDR1 and CDR2 are SGHTA and FQGNSA. V dropped 6 bases and J dropped 8; count of bases not matched to a gene: 5. CDR3 size: 14 residues. The CDR3 region has the DNA TGTGCCAGCAGACCCGGGACAGGGTATTCACCCCTCCACTTT. Encoded protein: CASRPGTGYSPLHF.

The chain couples TRBV7-3 to TRBJ2-4; weak D call: TRBD1 (6 bases). The CDR3 contains 13 residues. The germline CDR1 and CDR2 sequences are SGHTA and FQGTGA. V was pared by 4 bases and J by 8 bases, with 12 bases between. The CDR3 protein is CASSSQGWDIQYF. The CDR3 DNA reads TGTGCCAGCAGCTCACAGGGATGGGACATTCAGTACTTC.

The rearrangement uses TRBV27 and TRBJ1-4; 7 nucleotides match TRBD1. This CDR3 has 12 amino acids. Germline V gives CDR1 MNHEY, CDR2 SMNVEV (reference sequence). J was trimmed by 10 bases and V by 4 bases; bases with no gene match: 3. Written as DNA, the CDR3 is TGTGCCAGCAGTTCACAGGGGTCAAAACTGTTTTTT. Its translation: CASSSQGSKLFF.